Following are 20 T cell receptor beta chains from one sample sequenced in a study of blood T cell repertoires in COVID-19 (TCRdb year 2020). The library was obtained by the immunoSEQ multiplex PCR assay. The table comes from immuneACCESS by way of TCRdb, which keeps in-frame sequences with V and J called. Part of the clones is missing from these tables; in studies checked, under half for an unresolved V gene and the rest for unknown reasons. A total of approximately 66,000 clones appear in this sample, around 67% of them only once. The ten top clones hold 22% of the sample. The sample consisted of peripheral blood. The source is a man in his sixties with acute or convalescent COVID-19.

The V and J genes are TRBV24-1 and TRBJ2-1; 10 nucleotides line up with TRBD2. V trimming: 3 bases; J trimming: 7 bases; junction bases outside the gene matches: 5. This CDR3 has 15 amino acids. Germline CDR1 and CDR2: KGHDR and SFDVKD. CDR3 nucleotide sequence: TGTGCCACCAGTGATGGGCTAGCGGGAGAAAATGAGCAGTTCTTC. Amino acids: CATSDGLAGENEQFF.

V gene TRBV28 combines with J gene TRBJ1-5, with D hard to call. The V end lost 3 bases, the J end lost 3 bases, and 6 bases lay between the germline ends. Germline assignment: CDR1 MDHEN and CDR2 SYDVKM. This CDR3 comprises 13 residues. The DNA for the CDR3 is TGTGCCAGCAGTTTGTCAGACAATCAGCCCCAGCATTTT. It is translated as CASSLSDNQPQHF. The full variable domain, completed using reference TRBV28 and TRBJ1-5, is DVKVTQSSRYLVKRTGEKVFLECVQDMDHENMFWYRQDPGLGLRLIYFSYDVKMKEKGDIPEGYSVSREKKERFSLILESASTNQTSMYLCASSLSDNQPQHFGDGTRLSIL.

This clone was seen only once. The genes are TRBV7-8 and TRBJ1-2, with D possibly TRBD1 on 5 matching bases. The CDR3 contains 13 residues. V lost 6 bases and J 8 bases, leaving 16 bases between the germline ends. Germline assignment: CDR1 SGHVS and CDR2 FQNEAQ. CDR3 coding DNA: TGTGCCAGCAGGGGACTGGGCGAGGGGGGCTACACCTTC. Its protein product is CASRGLGEGGYTF.

The chain recombines TRBV2 with TRBJ2-7; D uncertain. The CDR3 has 13 residues. CDR1 is SNHLY, CDR2 FYNNEI, per germline. Trimming took 7 bases from V and 0 from J, leaving 10 bases between them. This chain's CDR3 is CASKARSSYEQYV. CDR3 DNA sequence: TGTGCCAGCAAGGCACGGAGCTCCTACGAGCAGTACGTC.

This chain joins TRBV2 and TRBJ1-6; 7 nucleotides agree with TRBD1. CDR1 SNHLY and CDR2 FYNNEI come from the germline V gene. Trimming cost V 10 bases and J 4 bases; bases outside gene matches: 16. The CDR3 totals 17 residues. The DNA for the CDR3 is TGTGCCACTCTAGAATTCCGGGACAGAGGATATAATTCACCCCTCCACTTT. It yields the protein CATLEFRDRGYNSPLHF.

The CDR3 protein is CASSLVAKAFF. In DNA form, the CDR3 reads TGTGCCAGCAGTTTAGTCGCGAAAGCTTTCTTT. The V call is TRBV28, the J call TRBJ1-1; D uncertain. Germline values: CDR1 MDHEN, CDR2 SYDVKM. The CDR3 length is 11 residues. V dropped 2 bases and J dropped 9 bases, with 7 bases sitting between them.

The chain has TRBV27 and TRBJ2-5; no clear D. Germline assignment: CDR1 MNHEY and CDR2 SMNVEV (reference sequence). The CDR3 sequence is 15 residues long. V lost 6 bases and J lost 0, with 14 bases in between. DNA for the CDR3: TGTGCCAGCAGGACTTACAAGACTTACCAAGAGACCCAGTACTTC. It is translated as CASRTYKTYQETQYF.

The rearrangement uses TRBV11-3 and TRBJ2-1; tentative D call: TRBD1 (5 bases). Germline V lookup: CDR1 SGHNT, CDR2 YENEEA. Deletions cut 1 base from V and 5 bases from J, with 9 bases between. There are 14 residues in the CDR3. DNA for the CDR3: TGTGCCAGCAGCTTAGCGGCAGGGCACAATGAGCAGTTCTTC. Translation gives CASSLAAGHNEQFF. The whole variable domain, filled in from reference TRBV11-3 and TRBJ2-1, reads EAGVVQSPRYKIIEKKQPVAFWCNPISGHNTLYWYLQNLGQGPELLIRYENEEAVDDSQLPKDRFSAERLKGVDSTLKIQPAELGDSAVYLCASSLAAGHNEQFFGPGTRLTVL.

The V call is TRBV7-6, the J call TRBJ2-3; 13 nucleotides agree with TRBD2. This CDR3 is built from 19 residues. Trimming at V came to 5 bases and at J to 4 bases, leaving 15 bases not matched to a gene. CDR1 and CDR2 from the germline V gene are SGHVS and FNYEAQ. CDR3 bases: TGTGCCAGCAGCGGGACTAGCGGGGCCAGAGATCTCCCCCCAGATACGCAGTATTTT. This sequence encodes CASSGTSGARDLPPDTQYF. Using reference TRBV7-6 and TRBJ2-3 for the parts outside the CDR3, the full variable domain is GAGVSQSPRYKVTKRGQDVALRCDPISGHVSLYWYRQALGQGPEFLTYFNYEAQQDKSGLPNDRFSAERPEGSISTLTIQRTEQRDSAMYRCASSGTSGARDLPPDTQYFGPGTRLTVL.

This chain connects TRBV30 to TRBJ1-2; the D gene is possibly TRBD1 (5 bases). This CDR3 has 14 residues. Trimming took off 3 bases at V and 0 bases at J, with 11 bases between the two ends. Per germline, CDR1 GTSNPN and CDR2 SVGIG (reference sequence). Here the CDR3 DNA reads TGTGCCTGGAGCAGGGATCAGACTAACTATGGCTACACCTTC. As protein: CAWSRDQTNYGYTF.

This clone was detected only a few times. CDR3 nucleotides: TGCGCCAGCAGTGAGGAATCGGGACTCAACTCCTACGAGCAGTACTTC. Translated: CASSEESGLNSYEQYF. The rearrangement uses TRBV10-1 and TRBJ2-7, with D perhaps TRBD2 (6 bases). The CDR3 spans 16 residues. CDR1 and CDR2 (germline): WNHNN, SYGVQD (reference sequence). V gave up 2 bases and J gave up 0 bases, with 14 bases separating them.

The chain employs TRBV6-2 or TRBV6-3 and TRBJ2-5, with 9 bases that match TRBD2. Unmatched junction bases numbered 7, after V lost 4 bases and J lost 1 base. Germline CDR1 and CDR2: MNHEY and SVGEGT. The CDR3 has 16 amino acids. CDR3 in amino acids: CASSLVLAGLQETQYF. CDR3 DNA sequence: TGTGCCAGCAGTTTGGTTCTAGCGGGGCTCCAAGAGACCCAGTACTTC.

The gene calls are TRBV4-1 and TRBJ2-3; 7 bases fit TRBD2. Germline loops: CDR1 MGHRA, CDR2 YSYEKL. The J segment lost 1 base and the V segment lost 3 bases, leaving 13 bases of the junction unmatched. CDR3 length: 18 amino acids. The CDR3 is CASSQRYRSGAGTDTQYF. CDR3 coding DNA: TGCGCCAGCAGCCAGAGGTACCGCAGCGGGGCTGGCACAGATACGCAGTATTTT.

The DNA for the CDR3 is TGTGCCACCAGCACCCTGGGACTAGCGGGGGTATCGGATACGCAGTATTTT. Protein sequence: CATSTLGLAGVSDTQYF. The chain couples TRBV15 to TRBJ2-3; 14 bases line up with TRBD2. The CDR3 runs 17 residues. Germline V gene sequence: CDR1 LNHNV, CDR2 YYDKDF (reference sequence). V lost 4 bases, J lost 6 bases, and 9 bases stayed unmatched.

This clone has more than one count but fewer than ten. CDR3 region: CASSVSSNQPQHF. In DNA form, the CDR3 reads TGCGCCAGCAGCGTGAGTAGCAATCAGCCCCAGCATTTT. V is TRBV5-1 and J is TRBJ1-5; no firm D call. The CDR3 is 13 amino acids. The V and J ends lost 4 bases and 0 bases respectively, with 5 bases between them. CDR1 is SGHRS, CDR2 YFSETQ, per germline.

The chain is built from TRBV5-1 and TRBJ2-7; TRBD1 agrees at 8 bases. J gave up 2 bases and V 0 bases, and 1 base lay outside the gene matches. In germline, CDR1 is SGHRS, CDR2 YFSETQ. The CDR3 is 14 amino acids. The CDR3 nucleotides are TGCGCCAGCAGCTTGGGCAGGGGGCCCTACGAGCAGTACGTC. It encodes CASSLGRGPYEQYV.

CDR3 nucleotides: TGTGCCAGCAGTCCCGGGACTAGCGGGACCGGGCAGTACTTC. Translated: CASSPGTSGTGQYF. The chain employs TRBV5-4 and TRBJ2-7; 13 bases match TRBD2. Germline trimming cut 5 bases from V and 9 bases from J; bases unmatched to any gene: 8. There are 14 residues in the CDR3. Germline V lookup: CDR1 SGHNT, CDR2 YYREEE (reference sequence).

The rearrangement uses TRBV3-1 (or the pseudogene TRBV3-2) and TRBJ2-1; the D gene is possibly TRBD2 (6 bases). CDR1 is LGHDT and CDR2 is YNNKEL in the germline V gene (reference sequence). Trimming pared 3 bases from V and 8 bases from J, leaving 14 bases between. The CDR3 runs 14 residues. The CDR3 here is CASSHGRDGDEQFF. Here the CDR3 DNA reads TGTGCCAGCAGCCATGGGCGGGATGGGGATGAGCAGTTCTTC.

The rearrangement joins TRBV21-1 to TRBJ1-2; TRBD1 reflects the table's D call only, with no check against the DNA. TRBV21-1 is a known pseudogene. The CDR3 sequence is 15 residues long. The CDR3 sequence is CASSKLGPFHQGYTF. The CDR3 DNA follows: TGTGCCAGCAGCAAATTGGGGCCGTTCCATCAGGGCTACACCTTC.

The chain has TRBV7-6 and TRBJ2-3, with 9 bases lining up with TRBD2. The CDR3 totals 18 residues. Germline V gene data show CDR1 as SGHVS and CDR2 as FNYEAQ. The ends lost 3 bases at V and 0 bases at J; junction bases unmatched: 10. The CDR3 is CASSFRPLRGGSTDTQYF. CDR3 in DNA: TGTGCCAGCAGCTTTCGTCCTTTGCGGGGGGGCAGCACAGATACGCAGTATTTT.